This T cell receptor (beta chain) was sequenced during a study of T cells in Graves' hyperthyroidism and ophthalmopathy. Overall study findings and caveats: Most clonotypes that expanded in the thyroid above 0.001 also showed up in blood. The model predicted ophthalmopathy a median approximately seven months before onset.

RNA transcripts gave rise to amplified TCR beta CDR3 regions. RT-PCR in the first round (using the HTBI primer set) targeted the TCR CDR3. Using its own MiXCR run on the multiplex PCR reads, TCRdb lists one record per CDR3 protein. The sample consists of roughly 560,000 distinct CDR3 sequences, about 15% of them appearing once. A patient was excluded if there was uncontrolled infection, other autoimmune disease, pregnancy or lactation. Source material for PBMCs was less than 12 ml fresh peripheral blood. A note on this clonotype: Its antigen is not known.

Germline values: CDR1 MNHEY, CDR2 SVGAGI. The CDR3 has 15 amino acids. V lost 2 bases and J 1 base, leaving 11 bases between the germline ends. The specimen sequenced was blood. The source is a woman between 40 and 55 years old with Graves' ophthalmopathy. The V call is TRBV6-5, the J call TRBJ1-1, with D possibly being TRBD1 (5 bases). The CDR3 loop reads CASSYQGQPNTEAFF. CDR3 bases: TGTGCCAGCAGTTACCAAGGACAACCGAACACTGAAGCTTTCTTT.